One and the same sample provided the 22 T cell receptor beta chains below, sequenced in a study of T cells in Graves' hyperthyroidism and ophthalmopathy. Amplified TCR beta CDR3 regions came from RNA transcripts. A set of HTBI primers served as the primers for a first-round RT-PCR of the TCR CDR3. TCRdb re-derived calls from the multiplex PCR reads in MiXCR, one entry per CDR3 protein. The table lists around 300,000 distinct CDR3 sequences, 11% to 15% of them singletons, with roughly 24% in the top ten. The sequenced sample was blood. These receptors were collected from a woman under 40 with Graves' hyperthyroidism.

The rearrangement joins TRBV6-2 or TRBV6-3 to TRBJ1-2, with D tentatively TRBD1 (5 bases). This CDR3 is 13 amino acids long. From germline, CDR1 is MNHEY and CDR2 SVGEGT. V was pared by 5 bases and J by 6 bases, with 13 bases between. CDR3 region: CASSPTEIDGYTF. In DNA, the CDR3 is TGTGCCAGCAGTCCGACAGAGATCGATGGCTACACCTTC.

This clonotype occurred a few times. The rearrangement joins TRBV13 to TRBJ1-4; D is unresolved. Per the germline V gene, CDR1 is PRHDT and CDR2 is FYEKMQ (reference sequence). CDR3 length equals 15 residues. V was shortened by 5 bases and J by 8 bases, with 18 bases between the two germline ends. The CDR3 DNA reads TGTGCCAGCAGCCCGGAGAAGGGAACGTTAGAAAAACTGTTTTTT. Amino acids: CASSPEKGTLEKLFF.

This clonotype was seen only a few times. The J gene is TRBJ1-5, the V gene TRBV28, with D unresolved. The germline V gene encodes CDR1 MDHEN and CDR2 SYDVKM. The CDR3 sequence is 16 residues long. The V end lost 1 base, the J end lost 0 bases, and 10 bases lay between the germline ends. DNA of the CDR3: TGTGCCAGCAGTTTATACGTCAGCCTTAGCAATCAGCCCCAGCATTTT. It encodes CASSLYVSLSNQPQHF.

This clonotype was recorded a few times. The rearrangement joins TRBV3-1 to TRBJ1-4, with 8 bases lining up with TRBD1. J was trimmed by 8 bases and V by 4 bases; bases with no gene match: 6. The CDR3 loop spans 14 amino acids. The germline gives CDR1 LGHDT, CDR2 YNNKEL (reference sequence). The CDR3 region is CASSRRGPSEKLFF. The CDR3, as DNA: TGTGCCAGCAGCCGCAGGGGGCCCTCGGAAAAACTGTTTTTT.

This clonotype was detected ten times or more. The CDR3 region has the DNA TGTGCCAGCAGTCTCACACACCAACTAGCGGGAGTTTCCTACAATGAGCAGTTCTTC. Translated, it gives CASSLTHQLAGVSYNEQFF. The chain uses TRBV28 and TRBJ2-1; 11 positions match TRBD2. The CDR3 length is 19 residues. With 5 bases clipped from V and 1 base from J, the junction kept 13 bases outside the gene matches. CDR1 and CDR2 from the germline V gene are MDHEN and SYDVKM.

This clonotype was detected a few times. This chain connects TRBV7-8 to TRBJ1-5; tentative D call: TRBD1 (5 bases). Per germline, CDR1 SGHVS and CDR2 FQNEAQ. This CDR3 comprises 16 residues. Trimming removed 5 bases at V and 5 bases at J, with 19 bases between. CDR3 sequence (DNA): TGTGCCAGCAGCCCCCACTGGGGGGGACGGGATCAGCCCCAGCATTTT. Translated: CASSPHWGGRDQPQHF. Complete variable domain (other parts from reference TRBV7-8 and TRBJ1-5): GAGVSQSPRYKVAKRGQDVALRCDPISGHVSLFWYQQALGQGPEFLTYFQNEAQLDKSGLPSDRFFAERPEGSVSTLKIQRTQQEDSAVYLCASSPHWGGRDQPQHFGDGTRLSIL.

In its sample, this clonotype was seen many times. The chain has TRBV6-1 and TRBJ1-4; 7 bases agree with TRBD1. The V gene's germline CDR1 is MNHNS and CDR2 SASEGT. The CDR3 sequence is 14 residues long. V dropped 6 bases and J dropped 2; count of bases not matched to a gene: 3. The chain's CDR3 is CASRPTGTNEKLFF. Written as DNA, the CDR3 is TGTGCCAGCAGACCGACAGGGACTAATGAAAAACTGTTTTTT.

This clonotype occurred many times. The chain is built from TRBV7-9 and TRBJ2-3, with D maybe TRBD2 (5 bases). The germline V gene encodes CDR1 SEHNR and CDR2 FQNEAQ (reference sequence). Trimming stripped 5 bases from V and 1 base from J, with 10 bases between. The CDR3 loop spans 14 amino acids. For the CDR3, the DNA is TGTGCCAGCAGCCACACTAGGGGCACAGATACGCAGTATTTT. Amino acid sequence: CASSHTRGTDTQYF.

On this clonotype: A much more abundant neighbour one base away suggests this may be a read error. V is TRBV15 and J is TRBJ1-1; no definite D call. Germline loops: CDR1 LNHNV, CDR2 YYDKDF (reference sequence). The CDR3 consists of 15 residues. CDR3 DNA: TGTGCCACCTGCAGAGTACGTGAGGGTAACACTGAAGCTTTCTTT. As protein: CATCRVREGNTEAFF.

This clonotype was recorded many times. The chain recombines TRBV6-1 with TRBJ2-1, with 7 positions matching TRBD1. The CDR3 covers 15 residues. Germline V CDR1 and CDR2: MNHNS, SASEGT. Trimming cost V 8 bases and J 0 bases; bases outside gene matches: 7. CDR3 residues: CASQAGDSSYNEQFF. CDR3 nucleotide sequence: TGTGCCAGCCAGGCCGGGGACAGCTCCTACAATGAGCAGTTCTTC.

This clonotype came up a few times. Germline is not matched at one junction end, which may reflect a read error. The chain employs TRBV28 and TRBJ2-3; D possibly uses TRBD1 or TRBD2 (5 bases each). Germline lookup yields CDR1 MDHEN and CDR2 SYDVKM. The CDR3 is 14 residues long. CDR3 nucleotide sequence: TGTGCCAGCAGTTTATTCGGGGAGACAGATACGCAGTGTTTT. It yields the protein CASSLFGETDTQCF.

The sample holds many counts of this clonotype. The J gene is TRBJ1-1, the V gene TRBV28; 7 nucleotides align to TRBD1. V trimming: 5 bases; J trimming: 11 bases; junction bases outside the gene matches: 17. Germline CDR1 reads MDHEN; CDR2 reads SYDVKM. The length of the CDR3 is 15 residues. In nucleotides, the CDR3 is TGTGCCAGCAGTAGAAGAGCCGGGACAGCCAACGGGGCTTTCTTT. Its translation is CASSRRAGTANGAFF. Looking up the rest from reference TRBV28 and TRBJ1-1 gives the full variable domain: DVKVTQSSRYLVKRTGEKVFLECVQDMDHENMFWYRQDPGLGLRLIYFSYDVKMKEKGDIPEGYSVSREKKERFSLILESASTNQTSMYLCASSRRAGTANGAFFGQGTRLTVV.

The chain is built from TRBV7-8 and TRBJ2-1, with D hard to call. V was pared by 1 base and J by 5 bases, with 9 bases between. CDR1 SGHVS and CDR2 FQNEAQ come from the germline V gene. This CDR3 comprises 14 residues. DNA of the CDR3: TGTGCCAGCAGCTTAGGAACCCCCCACAATGAGCAGTTCTTC. Amino acid sequence: CASSLGTPHNEQFF. The full variable domain, with the rest looked up from reference TRBV7-8 and TRBJ2-1, is GAGVSQSPRYKVAKRGQDVALRCDPISGHVSLFWYQQALGQGPEFLTYFQNEAQLDKSGLPSDRFFAERPEGSVSTLKIQRTQQEDSAVYLCASSLGTPHNEQFFGPGTRLTVL.

This clonotype was detected only a few times. J is TRBJ2-1 and V is TRBV28; TRBD2 agrees at 10 bases. This CDR3 is 16 amino acids long. The V gene's germline CDR1 is MDHEN and CDR2 SYDVKM. The V gene end was trimmed by 5 bases and the J gene end by 7 bases; junction bases not matched to a gene: 11. In DNA form, the CDR3 reads TGTGCCAGCAGTCCCCGCGGAGCGGGAGGGTGGAATGAGCAGTTCTTC. Residues: CASSPRGAGGWNEQFF.

Regarding this clonotype: A much larger clone lies a single base off, so this may be a read error. This rearrangement joins TRBV20-1 to TRBJ1-5; TRBD1 matches at 7 bases. Per the germline V gene, CDR1 is DFQATT and CDR2 is SNEGSKA (reference sequence). V lost 1 base to trimming and J lost 3 bases; unmatched junction nucleotides: 6. There are 15 residues in the CDR3. The CDR3 nucleotides are TGCAGTGCTAGAGCCCGACAGGGCAACAATCAGCCCCAGCATTTT. Translated: CSARARQGNNQPQHF.

This clonotype was found many times. The V call is TRBV10-1, the J call TRBJ1-1; D is perhaps TRBD1 (5 bases). Germline assignment: CDR1 WNHNN and CDR2 SYGVQD (reference sequence). This CDR3 spans 12 amino acids. The V gene lost 4 bases and the J gene lost 7 bases, with 10 bases spanning the gap. The CDR3, as DNA: TGCGCCAGCAGTGGGGACGGAGTTGAAGCTTTCTTT. Protein sequence: CASSGDGVEAFF.

A few counts support this clonotype. The chain is built from TRBV10-1 and TRBJ1-2; no clear D gene. Germline CDR1 and CDR2: WNHNN and SYGVQD (reference sequence). The CDR3 runs 13 residues. V was pared by 6 bases and J by 11 bases, with 19 bases between. This chain's CDR3 is CASSAGLFEEYTF. The CDR3 nucleotides are TGCGCCAGCAGCGCGGGTCTCTTTGAGGAATACACCTTC.

Ten or more counts support this clonotype. The chain uses TRBV11-2 and TRBJ2-3; possibly TRBD2 for D (7 bases). The V gene lost 4 bases and the J gene lost 2 bases, with 22 bases spanning the gap. Germline assignment: CDR1 SGHAT and CDR2 FQNNGV. This CDR3 spans 18 amino acids. The CDR3 bases are TGTGCCAGCAGCTACAGACCTCAGGGGAGGGGAGTCACAGATACGCAGTATTTT. Residues: CASSYRPQGRGVTDTQYF. The full variable domain, in which reference TRBV11-2 and TRBJ2-3 provide the parts outside the CDR3, is EAGVAQSPRYKIIEKRQSVAFWCNPISGHATLYWYQQILGQGPKLLIQFQNNGVVDDSQLPKDRFSAERLKGVDSTLKIQPAKLEDSAVYLCASSYRPQGRGVTDTQYFGPGTRLTVL.

This clonotype was picked up a small number of times. The genes are TRBV10-1 and TRBJ1-5; 8 nucleotides agree with TRBD1. J gave up 4 bases and V 10 bases, and 6 bases lay outside the gene matches. Looked up from germline, CDR1 is WNHNN and CDR2 is SYGVQD (reference sequence). The CDR3 is 13 amino acids. The CDR3 bases are TGCGCCATGTTGGGACAGGTGAATCAGCCCCAGCATTTT. It yields the protein CAMLGQVNQPQHF.

The sample holds many counts of this clonotype. The gene calls are TRBV6-1 and TRBJ1-4; D ambiguous. V was clipped by 5 bases and J by 5 bases, with 15 bases between them. This CDR3 contains 15 residues. CDR1 MNHNS and CDR2 SASEGT come from the germline V gene. The CDR3 region is CASSPGLMPNEKLFF. The CDR3 nucleotides read TGTGCCAGCAGTCCCGGACTGATGCCCAATGAAAAACTGTTTTTT.

This clonotype has a handful of counts. The chain has TRBV25-1 and TRBJ2-1, with a weak D call TRBD2 (6 bases). This CDR3 is 15 amino acids long. Trimming took 2 bases from V and 5 from J, leaving 13 bases between them. Germline V lookup: CDR1 MGHDK, CDR2 SYGVNS. Written as DNA, the CDR3 is TGTGCCAGCAGTGAAGTACGGGAGCGGGACAATGAGCAGTTCTTC. Its protein product is CASSEVRERDNEQFF.

The sample holds many counts of this clonotype. J is TRBJ1-1 and V is TRBV19; D uncertain. With 5 bases removed from V and 2 bases from J, the gap between germline ends came to 12 bases. CDR3 length: 14 residues. The germline gives CDR1 LNHDA, CDR2 SQIVND (reference sequence). The CDR3 nucleotides read TGTGCCAGTAGTCCCCCACGTCGAAACACTGAAGCTTTCTTT. This translates into CASSPPRRNTEAFF.